The source of this T cell receptor (beta chain) is a study of T cell changes during pregnancy in multiple sclerosis. TCRdb's table, derived via immunoSEQ multiplex PCR, lists solely in-frame clones and lacks some. The data show some 40,000 clones, 85% to 90% seen once. V lost 6 bases and J 0 bases, leaving 12 bases between the germline ends. CDR1 and CDR2 (germline): LNHDA, SQIVND (reference sequence). CDR3 length: 14 residues. The chain uses TRBV19 and TRBJ2-7; tentative D call: TRBD2 (6 bases). This sample comprised peripheral blood, obtained in the second trimester of pregnancy. The clonotype comes from a female donor in good health, enrolled as a control in a pregnancy study. The CDR3 region is CASSSRTNSYEQYF. As DNA, the CDR3 is TGTGCCAGTAGCTCCCGGACTAACTCCTACGAGCAGTACTTC.